The next 21 T cell receptor beta chains were all read from a single sample in a study of beta chain features in type 1 diabetes. Reverse transcription of all isolated RNA meant that expressed TCRB transcripts were sequenced. Profiled with immunoSEQ multiplex PCR; TCRdb holds only in-frame clones, not every one. The sample includes 900,000 or so clones, roughly 15% of them seen just once. What was sequenced was naive CD4+ T cells from blood. The receptors shown here come from a young woman in good health.

The rearrangement links TRBV5-1 to TRBJ2-7; possibly TRBD2 for D (6 bases). The germline V and J ends were trimmed by 4 bases and 7 bases, with 21 bases remaining between them. The CDR3 has 15 residues. Germline V gene lookup returns CDR1 SGHRS and CDR2 YFSETQ. Here the CDR3 reads CASSQLAAKGGEQYF. The CDR3 nucleotides are TGCGCCAGCAGCCAGCTAGCAGCCAAGGGAGGTGAGCAGTACTTC.

Regarding this clone: Germline and junction disagree at one end, which may indicate a read error. This chain connects TRBV9 to TRBJ2-3; TRBD2 might be the D (6 bases). The CDR3 has 13 amino acids. Germline values: CDR1 SGDLS, CDR2 YYNGEE. Here the CDR3 reads CASRVEGTDTQYF. The CDR3 nucleotides are TGTGCCAGCAGGGTAGAAGGGACTGATACGCAGTATTTT. Based on the CDR3 plus reference TRBV9 and TRBJ2-3, the full variable domain is DSGVTQTPKHLITATGQRVTLRCSPRSGDLSVYWYQQSLDQGLQFLIQYYNGEERAKGNILERFSAQQFPDLHSELNLSSLELGDSALYFCASRVEGTDTQYFGPGTRLTVL.

This clone was counted between two and nine times. V and J are TRBV12-5 and TRBJ2-5, with D perhaps matching TRBD2 (5 bases). V dropped 2 bases and J dropped 7 bases, with 20 bases sitting between them. The CDR3 contains 16 residues. In germline, CDR1 is LGHNT, CDR2 FRNRAP. CDR3 loop: CASGLLSGKSGGTQYF. Here the CDR3 DNA reads TGTGCTAGTGGTTTGCTCTCGGGAAAGTCAGGCGGGACCCAGTACTTC.

The rearrangement joins TRBV27 to TRBJ2-7; D might be TRBD1 or TRBD2, each matching 6 bases. Germline lookup yields CDR1 MNHEY and CDR2 SMNVEV (reference sequence). V shed 2 bases and J shed 2 bases, with 19 bases lying between them. This CDR3 comprises 17 residues. The CDR3 protein is CASSLARQEGSAYEQYF. CDR3 nucleotide sequence: TGTGCCAGCAGTTTAGCCAGACAGGAGGGGTCAGCCTACGAGCAGTACTTC.

The V call is TRBV19, the J call TRBJ2-2; the D gene is possibly TRBD2 (5 bases). The germline V gene encodes CDR1 LNHDA and CDR2 SQIVND (reference sequence). CDR3 size: 16 residues. The V gene lost 10 bases and the J gene lost 0 bases, with 18 bases spanning the gap. The CDR3 sequence is CATTRRAGPNTGELFF. The CDR3 DNA follows: TGTGCCACTACCCGTCGTGCGGGCCCGAACACCGGGGAGCTGTTTTTT.

J is TRBJ1-4 and V is TRBV29-1, with 8 bases aligning to TRBD1. CDR1 and CDR2 (germline): SQVTM, ANQGSEA. The V segment lost 3 bases and the J segment 5 bases; nucleotides outside the gene matches: 2. CDR3 length equals 13 residues. CDR3 in DNA: TGCAGCGTTGAGGACAGGGCAAATGAAAAACTGTTTTTT. Its protein is CSVEDRANEKLFF. Filled out from reference TRBV29-1 and TRBJ1-4, the complete variable domain reads SAVISQKPSRDICQRGTSLTIQCQVDSQVTMMFWYRQQPGQSLTLIATANQGSEATYESGFVIDKFPISRPNLTFSTLTVSNMSPEDSSIYLCSVEDRANEKLFFGSGTQLSVL.

CDR3 amino acids: CASSLNPTSGRVNEQFF. The CDR3 DNA follows: TGCGCCAGCAGCCTCAACCCGACTAGCGGGAGGGTCAATGAGCAGTTCTTC. The chain uses TRBV4-1 and TRBJ2-1, with 14 nucleotides matching TRBD2. Germline lookup yields CDR1 MGHRA and CDR2 YSYEKL. The V and J ends lost 4 bases and 6 bases, in that order; junction bases with no gene match: 8. This CDR3 has 17 amino acids.

This clone showed up just a few times. The CDR3 coding sequence is TGTGCCATCAAGTCGCTAGGGTCCGAGCAGTACTTC. Encoded protein: CAIKSLGSEQYF. V is TRBV10-3 and J is TRBJ2-7; D gene uncertain. The V end lost 7 bases, the J end lost 6 bases, and 13 bases lay between the germline ends. This CDR3 has 12 residues. Germline loops: CDR1 ENHRY, CDR2 SYGVKD.

V gene TRBV7-9 combines with J gene TRBJ2-5; TRBD1 matches 7 bases. From germline, CDR1 is SEHNR and CDR2 FQNEAQ (reference sequence). This CDR3 is 14 amino acids long. The ends lost 3 bases at V and 7 bases at J; junction bases unmatched: 8. CDR3 sequence (DNA): TGTGCCAGCAGCTTGGACAGGATTGGGGGGACCCAGTACTTC. This codes for CASSLDRIGGTQYF.

This clone showed up just a few times. Other DNA sequences of this sample code for an identical CDR3. This chain links TRBV5-1 with TRBJ2-1, with 14 bases lining up with TRBD2. This CDR3 is built from 15 residues. Germline values: CDR1 SGHRS, CDR2 YFSETQ. V shed 5 bases, J shed 5 bases, and the junction held 3 bases outside the gene matches. In DNA form, the CDR3 reads TGCGCCAGCAGGGGACTAGCGGGAGTTAACAATGAGCAGTTCTTC. This translates into CASRGLAGVNNEQFF.

The chain has TRBV13 and TRBJ2-3; possibly TRBD1 for D (5 bases). Trimming removed 3 bases from V and 7 bases from J, with 11 bases in between. Germline CDR1 is PRHDT and CDR2 is FYEKMQ (reference sequence). The CDR3 contains 13 residues. This CDR3 reads CASSFRWTNTQYF. The DNA for the CDR3 is TGTGCCAGCAGCTTTCGGTGGACAAATACGCAGTATTTT. Drawing the rest from reference TRBV13 and TRBJ2-3, the complete variable domain is AAGVIQSPRHLIKEKRETATLKCYPIPRHDTVYWYQQGPGQDPQFLISFYEKMQSDKGSIPDRFSAQQFSDYHSELNMSSLELGDSALYFCASSFRWTNTQYFGPGTRLTVL.

The table lists this clone with a few counts. Within the sample, other DNA sequences also encode this same CDR3. This rearrangement joins TRBV9 to TRBJ2-1, with 11 bases identical to TRBD2. CDR3 length: 15 amino acids. V shed 4 bases, J shed 4 bases, and the junction held 4 bases outside the gene matches. Germline V CDR1 and CDR2: SGDLS, YYNGEE. This CDR3 reads CASSPGTSGYNEQFF. CDR3 in DNA: TGTGCCAGCAGCCCCGGGACTAGCGGTTACAATGAGCAGTTCTTC.

This clone was detected only a few times. The rearrangement links TRBV7-9 to TRBJ1-2; TRBD1 aligns across 10 bases. CDR1 is SEHNR, CDR2 FQNEAQ, per germline (reference sequence). V trimming: 1 base; J trimming: 7 bases; junction bases outside the gene matches: 3. The CDR3 has 14 residues. In DNA, the CDR3 is TGTGCCAGCAGCTTAGGGGGACAGGGGCTTGGCTACACCTTC. Translated: CASSLGGQGLGYTF.

This clone occurred once. The V call is TRBV6-1, the J call TRBJ2-5; perhaps TRBD1 as D (6 bases). Germline CDR1 is MNHNS and CDR2 is SASEGT. V shed 6 bases and J shed 2 bases, with 22 bases lying between them. This CDR3 has 17 amino acids. DNA for the CDR3: TGTGCCAGCAGGGAATACAGCCGGACAGCCCAACAAGAGACCCAGTACTTC. This translates into CASREYSRTAQQETQYF.

The J gene is TRBJ1-2, the V gene TRBV15, with 7 bases lining up with TRBD1. V lost 1 base, J lost 6 bases, and 8 bases stayed unmatched. CDR1 and CDR2 from the germline V gene are LNHNV and YYDKDF (reference sequence). CDR3 size: 15 residues. The CDR3 nucleotides are TGTGCCACCAGCAGAGGAGGGGGCATGATGGATGGCTACACCTTC. Residues: CATSRGGGMMDGYTF.

The DNA of the CDR3 is TGCAGCGTGAGGCTAAGGGGATTCGGGGGCACCATATATTTT. It is translated as CSVRLRGFGGTIYF. The J gene is TRBJ1-3, the V gene TRBV29-1; TRBD1 might be the D (5 bases). Germline loops: CDR1 SQVTM, CDR2 ANQGSEA. V was clipped by 6 bases and J by 9 bases, with 21 bases between them. The CDR3 is made up of 14 amino acids.

CDR3 DNA sequence: TGTGCCAGCAGTCGCGGACAGGGGTATCAGCCCCAGCATTTT. It specifies CASSRGQGYQPQHF. The chain recombines TRBV6-6 with TRBJ1-5; 9 nucleotides match TRBD1. This CDR3 has 14 residues. Germline V gives CDR1 MNHNY, CDR2 SVGAGI (reference sequence). Trimming removed 5 bases from V and 5 bases from J; junction bases left unmatched: 4.

V and J are TRBV11-2 and TRBJ2-1; 10 bases map to TRBD2. This CDR3 spans 15 amino acids. J gave up 5 bases and V 1 base, and 2 bases lay outside the gene matches. Germline CDR1 and CDR2: SGHAT and FQNNGV. The DNA of the CDR3 is TGTGCCAGCAGCTTAGTACTAGCGGGAAACAATGAGCAGTTCTTC. It encodes CASSLVLAGNNEQFF.

This clone turned up a few times. The chain is built from TRBV29-1 and TRBJ2-7; no firm D call. The CDR3 consists of 11 residues. The V end was cut by 6 bases, the J end by 4 bases, with 10 bases between. Germline V lookup: CDR1 SQVTM, CDR2 ANQGSEA. Here the CDR3 DNA reads TGCAGCGTGGCTACCGGGTACGAGCAGTACTTC. This codes for CSVATGYEQYF.

This rearrangement joins TRBV4-3 to TRBJ1-1; D might be TRBD1 (6 bases). Per germline, CDR1 LGHNA and CDR2 YSLEER. The CDR3 consists of 14 residues. Between the trimmed V and J ends, which lost 0 bases and 4 bases, there was a span of 9 bases. The CDR3 sequence is CASSQENRATEAFF. CDR3 nucleotide sequence: TGCGCCAGCAGCCAAGAGAACAGGGCCACTGAAGCTTTCTTT.

This clone has only a few counts. The chain links TRBV14 to TRBJ2-7; 8 bases agree with TRBD2. The V segment lost 3 bases and the J segment 5 bases; nucleotides outside the gene matches: 9. The CDR3 runs 15 residues. Germline loops: CDR1 SGHDN, CDR2 FVKESK. The CDR3 protein is CASSHRMSGSNEQYF. The CDR3 coding sequence is TGTGCCAGCAGCCACCGGATGAGCGGGAGCAACGAGCAGTACTTC.